The 27 T cell receptor beta chains given below trace back to one sample, sequenced in a study of cytomegalovirus exposure and HLA in healthy donors. Both 60 Vbeta primers and 13 Jbeta primers went into the PCR. Measured with immunoSEQ multiplex PCR; TCRdb has only the in-frame clones, and not every one. The sample shows some 130,000 clones, about 74% of them seen only once. The sequencing input was PBMCs. All receptors derive from a woman between 45 and 65 years old in good health and CMV-seropositive.

About this clone itself: The junction departs from the called germline gene at one end, perhaps through a read error. The gene calls are TRBV19 and TRBJ1-1, with 7 nucleotides matching TRBD1. CDR1 LNHDA and CDR2 SQIVND come from the germline V gene (reference sequence). The CDR3 loop spans 13 amino acids. CDR3 residues: CASHLQGNAEAFF. DNA of the CDR3: TGTGCCAGTCATCTACAGGGGAACGCTGAAGCTTTCTTT.

The J gene is TRBJ2-3, the V gene TRBV19; weak D call: TRBD2 (6 bases). Trimming took off 3 bases at V and 0 bases at J, with 13 bases between the two ends. Germline lookup yields CDR1 LNHDA and CDR2 SQIVND (reference sequence). The CDR3 has 16 amino acids. CDR3 nucleotides: TGTGCCAGTAGTATTTATGGGGCGGGAAGCACAGATACGCAGTATTTT. This translates into CASSIYGAGSTDTQYF. Together with reference TRBV19 and TRBJ2-3, the CDR3 gives the full variable domain: DGGITQSPKYLFRKEGQNVTLSCEQNLNHDAMYWYRQDPGQGLRLIYYSQIVNDFQKGDIAEGYSVSREKKESFPLTVTSAQKNPTAFYLCASSIYGAGSTDTQYFGPGTRLTVL.

The rearrangement links TRBV19 to TRBJ1-2, with TRBD1 matching 8 bases. Trimming at V came to 4 bases and at J to 4 bases, leaving 2 bases not matched to a gene. CDR3 length: 13 amino acids. CDR1 and CDR2 (germline): LNHDA, SQIVND (reference sequence). CDR3 coding DNA: TGTGCCAGTAGTAAAACAGGGGGCTATGGCTACACCTTC. It encodes CASSKTGGYGYTF.

V and J are TRBV2 and TRBJ2-4, with D perhaps matching TRBD2 (6 bases). There are 14 residues in the CDR3. Germline lookup yields CDR1 SNHLY and CDR2 FYNNEI. V was clipped by 6 bases and J by 6 bases, with 15 bases between them. The CDR3 loop reads CASRPETGGNIQYF. DNA of the CDR3: TGTGCCAGCAGGCCCGAGACCGGGGGAAACATTCAGTACTTC.

This clone was detected a few times. The chain couples TRBV4-3 to TRBJ2-5; 9 bases align to TRBD2. The J call is in doubt because the DNA end fits TRBJ2-7 better. This CDR3 is built from 16 residues. Germline values: CDR1 LGHNA, CDR2 YSLEER. The CDR3: CASSQRPSGESYEQYF. CDR3 bases: TGCGCCAGCAGCCAACGACCTAGCGGGGAGTCCTACGAGCAGTACTTC.

The chain joins TRBV6-5 to TRBJ1-5; D gene unclear. CDR1 and CDR2 (germline): MNHEY, SVGAGI. The CDR3 has 14 residues. V was clipped by 7 bases and J by 5 bases, with 15 bases between them. The CDR3 sequence is CASTLDKPYQPQHF. The CDR3 nucleotides read TGTGCCAGCACTCTTGACAAACCTTATCAGCCCCAGCATTTT.

The chain carries TRBV19 and TRBJ2-7; 8 positions match TRBD2. After removal of 4 bases from V and 0 bases from J, the junction contained 2 bases not matched to a gene. Per the germline V gene, CDR1 is LNHDA and CDR2 is SQIVND (reference sequence). This CDR3 spans 14 amino acids. CDR3 residues: CASSSGGSSYEQYF. CDR3 nucleotides: TGTGCCAGTAGTAGCGGGGGGAGCTCCTACGAGCAGTACTTC.

Notes on this clone: A junction end diverges from the germline sequence, so it may reflect a read error. The J gene is TRBJ2-5, the V gene TRBV7-7; D not resolved. The germline CDR1 and CDR2 sequences are SSHAT and FNYEAQ (reference sequence). The CDR3 consists of 13 residues. This CDR3 is CASSRVTRETQYF. CDR3 DNA: TGTGCTAGCAGCCGGGTTACGAGGGAGACCCAGTACTTC.

This clone was seen a single time. The chain links TRBV29-1 to TRBJ2-5, with D perhaps matching TRBD2 (6 bases). The J call may be mistaken, given a closer DNA end match to TRBJ2-7. Germline CDR1 and CDR2: SQVTM and ANQGSEA. The CDR3 loop spans 11 amino acids. CDR3 in amino acids: CSVSGQIEQYF. CDR3 DNA sequence: TGCAGCGTTAGCGGGCAGATCGAGCAGTACTTC.

The chain combines TRBV7-8 with TRBJ1-2; maybe TRBD1 (5 bases). The CDR3 runs 13 residues. V lost 4 bases, J lost 4 bases, and 10 bases lay in between. CDR1 and CDR2 from the germline V gene are SGHVS and FQNEAQ. CDR3 nucleotide sequence: TGTGCCAGCAGCTCGGACACGGTCTATGGCTACACCTTC. Residues: CASSSDTVYGYTF.

This sequence joins TRBV11-2 and TRBJ2-7; the D gene is possibly TRBD1 (5 bases). The CDR3 runs 12 residues. V was shortened by 4 bases and J by 6 bases, with 10 bases between the two germline ends. Germline V CDR1 and CDR2: SGHAT, FQNNGV. The CDR3 reads CASSSQVREQYF. The CDR3 DNA reads as TGTGCCAGCAGCTCACAGGTCCGCGAGCAGTACTTC.

The chain links TRBV6-5 to TRBJ1-6; D call uncertain. This CDR3 has 14 amino acids. Germline values: CDR1 MNHEY, CDR2 SVGAGI. Trimming left V 0 bases short and J 10 bases short, with 10 bases between. The CDR3 DNA reads TGTGCCAGCAGTTACTCGACTCGGGTGTCACCCCTCCACTTT. Translated: CASSYSTRVSPLHF.

V is TRBV27 and J is TRBJ2-7; 7 bases agree with TRBD1. Per the germline V gene, CDR1 is MNHEY and CDR2 is SMNVEV (reference sequence). The CDR3 runs 12 residues. The V segment lost 6 bases and the J segment 8 bases; nucleotides outside the gene matches: 7. CDR3 nucleotides: TGTGCCAGCAGAACCGGGACAGAGAAGCAGTACTTC. Protein: CASRTGTEKQYF.

This clone is a singleton in its sample. The chain employs TRBV4-2 and TRBJ2-5; D is perhaps TRBD2 (8 bases). CDR1 and CDR2 (germline): LGHNA, YNFKEQ. The CDR3 has 17 amino acids. V dropped 4 bases and J dropped 1 base, with 19 bases sitting between them. This CDR3 reads CASSPGGHGGAQETQYF. The DNA of the CDR3 is TGTGCCAGCAGCCCAGGGGGGCACGGGGGGGCCCAAGAGACCCAGTACTTC.

This clone appeared a single time. J is TRBJ2-5 and V is TRBV6-1; D ambiguous. Germline lookup yields CDR1 MNHNS and CDR2 SASEGT. The CDR3 covers 13 residues. The ends were cut back, 7 bases at V and 5 bases at J, with 14 bases in the middle. The CDR3 DNA follows: TGTGCCAGCATAACCTCCCCCCAGGAGACCCAGTACTTC. This gives the protein CASITSPQETQYF.

The chain recombines TRBV5-1 with TRBJ2-3; 9 bases are a match to TRBD1. V lost 0 bases to trimming and J lost 4 bases; unmatched junction nucleotides: 15. The germline V gene encodes CDR1 SGHRS and CDR2 YFSETQ. There are 19 residues in the CDR3. The DNA of the CDR3 is TGCGCCAGCAGCTTGGGTTTGACAGGGGGAACGGGATTGGCAGATACGCAGTATTTT. It codes for CASSLGLTGGTGLADTQYF.

The rearrangement joins TRBV7-9 to TRBJ2-7; 8 bases line up with TRBD1. With 2 bases clipped from V and 2 bases from J, the junction kept 11 bases outside the gene matches. Germline CDR1 reads SEHNR; CDR2 reads FQNEAQ (reference sequence). The CDR3 consists of 17 residues. CDR3 in DNA: TGTGCCAGCAGCTTATGGTTGACAGGGGTGACGGCCTACGAGCAGTACTTC. Translated: CASSLWLTGVTAYEQYF.

This clone was recorded only once. J is TRBJ2-2 and V is TRBV2; 10 nucleotides match TRBD2. CDR3 length equals 16 residues. Germline V lookup: CDR1 SNHLY, CDR2 FYNNEI. V was clipped by 3 bases and J by 3 bases; unmatched bases: 4. The CDR3 is CASSDSGGVYTGELFF. The CDR3 DNA follows: TGTGCCAGCAGTGACAGCGGGGGGGTGTACACCGGGGAGCTGTTTTTT.

There are a few counts of this clone. The chain uses TRBV27 and TRBJ2-3; 8 bases map to TRBD1. The CDR3 extends over 16 amino acids. Per the germline V gene, CDR1 is MNHEY and CDR2 is SMNVEV (reference sequence). Trimming removed 1 base from V and 8 bases from J; junction bases left unmatched: 11. This CDR3 reads CASSLYGGDRGGTQYF. The DNA of the CDR3 is TGTGCCAGCAGTTTATATGGCGGTGACAGGGGTGGTACGCAGTATTTT.

V and J are TRBV14 and TRBJ2-7, with TRBD1 matching over 12 bases. The CDR3 totals 17 residues. Germline-derived CDR1 and CDR2 are SGHDN and FVKESK. V was pared by 4 bases and J by 2 bases, with 9 bases of the junction left unmatched. The CDR3 sequence is CASSPGTGGLPPYEQYF. The CDR3 DNA reads as TGTGCCAGCAGCCCCGGGACAGGGGGCCTCCCCCCCTACGAGCAGTACTTC.

This clone was counted only a few times. The conserved phenylalanine or tryptophan is not found at the CDR3 terminus, so this likely reflects a read error. The limits of the CDR3 on the DNA are not certain, so only TCRdb's listed CDR3 is given. V usage is TRBV19 and J usage is TRBJ1-2; the listed D gene, TRBD1, was not tested against the DNA. With termini counted, the CDR3 has 12 amino acids. CDR1 is LNHDA, CDR2 SQIVND, per germline (reference sequence). CDR3 residues: CASSQRQGLYSY.

This sequence joins TRBV28 and TRBJ2-1; the D gene is possibly TRBD1 (6 bases). Germline V gene sequence: CDR1 MDHEN, CDR2 SYDVKM. The V end was cut by 2 bases, the J end by 4 bases, with 9 bases between. CDR3 length: 14 residues. CDR3 loop: CASSLGTLYNEQFF. The CDR3 nucleotides read TGTGCCAGCAGTTTAGGGACATTGTACAATGAGCAGTTCTTC.

V and J are TRBV6-1 and TRBJ2-7; TRBD1 might be the D (6 bases). The CDR3 consists of 13 residues. Trimming removed 7 bases at V and 2 bases at J, with 12 bases between. The germline V gene encodes CDR1 MNHNS and CDR2 SASEGT. DNA for the CDR3: TGTGCCAGCATGCAGGGGCGGCCCTACGAGCAGTACTTC. Translating gives CASMQGRPYEQYF.

V is TRBV6-5 and J is TRBJ1-1; D gene uncertain. Germline CDR1 and CDR2: MNHEY and SVGAGI. V was clipped by 6 bases and J by 0 bases, with 11 bases between them. This CDR3 comprises 14 residues. CDR3 residues: CASSRAFLNTEAFF. In nucleotides, the CDR3 is TGTGCCAGCAGCCGAGCCTTCCTGAACACTGAAGCTTTCTTT.

The chain combines TRBV18 with TRBJ2-5; 7 bases align to TRBD2. CDR1 is KGHSH and CDR2 is LQKENI in the germline V gene. This CDR3 region has 13 residues. V gave up 6 bases and J gave up 3 bases; unmatched junction bases: 4. The CDR3 DNA sequence: TGTGCCAGCTCCGCCCGGGGGGAAGAGACCCAGTACTTC. Its protein product is CASSARGEETQYF.

The chain recombines TRBV7-2 with TRBJ2-7; TRBD2 is a possible D gene (7 bases). The CDR3 runs 14 residues. V lost 7 bases to trimming and J lost 0 bases, with 13 bases between them. Germline V CDR1 and CDR2: SGHTA, FQGNSA. The CDR3 region is CASKGGAISYEQYF. The CDR3 DNA sequence: TGTGCCAGCAAAGGGGGGGCCATCTCCTACGAGCAGTACTTC.

The chain couples TRBV5-1 to TRBJ2-5, with D perhaps matching TRBD2 (5 bases). The V end was cut by 3 bases, the J end by 5 bases, with 17 bases between. Germline V gene data show CDR1 as SGHRS and CDR2 as YFSETQ. This CDR3 contains 15 residues. The CDR3 sequence is CASSSRPERYETQYF. The DNA for the CDR3 is TGCGCCAGCAGCTCGAGACCTGAGCGGTACGAGACCCAGTACTTC.